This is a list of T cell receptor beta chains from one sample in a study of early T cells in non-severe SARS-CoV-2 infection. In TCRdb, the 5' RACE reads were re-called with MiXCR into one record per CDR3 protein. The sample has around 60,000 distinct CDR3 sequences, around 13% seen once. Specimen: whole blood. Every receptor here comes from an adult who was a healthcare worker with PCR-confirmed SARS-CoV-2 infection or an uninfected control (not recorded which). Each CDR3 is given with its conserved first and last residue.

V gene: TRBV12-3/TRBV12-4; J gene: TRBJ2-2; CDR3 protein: CASSLGQGAGELFF
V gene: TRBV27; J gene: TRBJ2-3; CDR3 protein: CASSVGPLGTDTQYF
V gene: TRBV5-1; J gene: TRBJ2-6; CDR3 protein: CASSLVGTGNSGANVLTF
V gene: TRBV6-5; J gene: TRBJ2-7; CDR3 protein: CASRRRDSPYEQYF
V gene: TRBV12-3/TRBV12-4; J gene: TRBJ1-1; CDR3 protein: CASSLARRKGAMNTEAFF
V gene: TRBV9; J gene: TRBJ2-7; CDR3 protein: CASSVGQQSSYEQYF
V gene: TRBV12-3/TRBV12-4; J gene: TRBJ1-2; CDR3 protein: CASSSDRGNVYGYTF
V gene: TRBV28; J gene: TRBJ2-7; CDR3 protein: CASGTDTSYEQYF
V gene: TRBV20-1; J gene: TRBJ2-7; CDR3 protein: CSARGSNPYEQYF
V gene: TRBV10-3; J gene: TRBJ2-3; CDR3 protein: CAISPGLADTQYF
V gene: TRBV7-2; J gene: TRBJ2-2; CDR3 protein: CASSFSGGAPGELFF
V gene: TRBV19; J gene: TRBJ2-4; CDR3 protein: CASSNTGPELQYF
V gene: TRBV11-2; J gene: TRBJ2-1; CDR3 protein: CASSYTGTAGVNEQFF
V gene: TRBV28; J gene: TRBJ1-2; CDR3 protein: CASSWPGIDYGYTF
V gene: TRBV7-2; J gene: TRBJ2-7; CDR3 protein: CASSLSWGMDEQYF
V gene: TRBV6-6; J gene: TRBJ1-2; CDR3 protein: CASTFRASNGYTF
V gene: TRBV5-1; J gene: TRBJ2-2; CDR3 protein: CASSLAAVNTGELFF
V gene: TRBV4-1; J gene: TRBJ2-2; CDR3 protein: CASRTETSGRGGTGELFF
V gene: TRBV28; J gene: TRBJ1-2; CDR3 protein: CASSLPQDRNYGYTF
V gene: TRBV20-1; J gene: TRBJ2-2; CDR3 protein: CSAHSIPRSGELFF
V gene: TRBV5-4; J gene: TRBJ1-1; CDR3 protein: CASSLRANTEAFF
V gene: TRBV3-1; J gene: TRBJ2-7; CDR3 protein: CASSQVGWEQYF
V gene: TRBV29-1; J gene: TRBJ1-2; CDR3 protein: CSGGTDPNYGYTF
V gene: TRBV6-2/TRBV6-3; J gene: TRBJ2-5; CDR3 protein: CASSYSWEETQYF
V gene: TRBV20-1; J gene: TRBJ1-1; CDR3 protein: CSASEGTEAFF
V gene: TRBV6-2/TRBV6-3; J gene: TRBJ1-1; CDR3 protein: CASSLQGQGGLTEAFF
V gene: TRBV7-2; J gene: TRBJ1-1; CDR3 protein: CASSFSQNTEAFF
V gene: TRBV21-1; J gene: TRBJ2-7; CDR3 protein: CASSRSGGQSYEQYF
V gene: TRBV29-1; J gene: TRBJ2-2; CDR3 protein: CSVLMTGLAGELFF
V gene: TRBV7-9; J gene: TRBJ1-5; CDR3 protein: CASSLGQTGGNQPQHF
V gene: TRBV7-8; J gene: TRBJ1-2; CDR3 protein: CASSLASQGARDYGYTF
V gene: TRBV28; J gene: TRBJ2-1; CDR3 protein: CASSLSGAGSSEQFF
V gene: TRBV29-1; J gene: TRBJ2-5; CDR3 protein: CSARRLAGEETQYF
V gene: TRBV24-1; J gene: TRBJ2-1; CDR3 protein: CATSDQTRFNEQFF
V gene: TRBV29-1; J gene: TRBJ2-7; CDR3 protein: CSVGGGSYEQYF
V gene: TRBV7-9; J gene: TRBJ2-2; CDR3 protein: CASSFYTDTGELFF
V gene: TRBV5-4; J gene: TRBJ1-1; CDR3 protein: CASSRTGSNTEAFF
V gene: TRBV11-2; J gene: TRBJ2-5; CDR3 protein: CASSLDREETQYF
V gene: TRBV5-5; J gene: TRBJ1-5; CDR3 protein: CASSLATGINQPQHF
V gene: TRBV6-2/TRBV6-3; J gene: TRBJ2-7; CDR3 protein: CASSTDRSLREQYF
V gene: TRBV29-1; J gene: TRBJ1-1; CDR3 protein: CSVDLNLNTEAFF
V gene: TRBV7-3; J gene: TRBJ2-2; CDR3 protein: CASSYGTGTRSPGELFF
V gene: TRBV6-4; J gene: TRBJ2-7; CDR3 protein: CASSDTLEQYF
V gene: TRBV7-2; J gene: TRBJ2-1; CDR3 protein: CASSSHPLAGGHEQFF
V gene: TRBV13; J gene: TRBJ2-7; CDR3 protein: CASSLGALDPEQYF
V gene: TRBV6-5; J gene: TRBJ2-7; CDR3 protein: CASSYAGTGSSYEQYF
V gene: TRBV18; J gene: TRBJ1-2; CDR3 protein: CASSPDSLYGYTF
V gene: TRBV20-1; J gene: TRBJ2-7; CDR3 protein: CSARYQAAYEQYF